Described below is a single T cell receptor beta chain sequence and its context. This sample was included in a study of cytomegalovirus exposure and HLA in healthy donors. Vbeta (60) and Jbeta (13) primers were used in the PCR. Assay used: immunoSEQ multiplex PCR; TCRdb lists only in-frame clones, some missing. The table has about 160,000 clones, more than 80% seen once. The CDR3 is made up of 14 amino acids. CDR1 and CDR2 (germline): LNHDA, SQIVND (reference sequence). Deletions cut 6 bases from V and 0 bases from J, with 12 bases between. The genes are TRBV19 and TRBJ2-7; D possibly corresponds to TRBD2 (6 bases). This TCR came from a male donor in good health and CMV-seronegative. The sequencing sample was made of PBMCs. DNA for the CDR3: TGTGCCAGTAGCCCCACCGGGAGCTCCTACGAGCAGTACTTC. This encodes CASSPTGSSYEQYF.